These T cell receptor beta chains were read from a single sample in a study of T cells expressing NK-cell markers. With the 5' RACE reads reprocessed, TCRdb shows one record per CDR3 protein and no DNA. The sample has over 350,000 distinct CDR3 sequences. Material: blood T cells: a sorted CD56 or NKG2C T cell subset, CD4+ or CD8+ T cells, or bulk PBMC T cells (not recorded which). The receptors here all came from a woman between 45 and 60 years old in good health. Each CDR3 is given with its conserved first and last residue.

V,J,CDR3
TRBV7-9,TRBJ2-1,CASSHRAEGEQFF
TRBV24-1,TRBJ2-3,CATSDLLTGTTDTQYF
TRBV12-3/TRBV12-4,TRBJ2-5,CASSHSGGTKETQYF
TRBV4-1,TRBJ2-4,CASSQDENFGKNIQYF
TRBV12-3/TRBV12-4,TRBJ2-3,CASSDQPSGRRDTQYF
TRBV5-1,TRBJ2-1,CASSVGTSANRQFF
TRBV11-3,TRBJ2-5,CASSHLSREETQYF
TRBV20-1,TRBJ1-4,CSARNLWANEKLFF
TRBV27,TRBJ2-7,CASRPANPYEQYF
TRBV24-1,TRBJ2-5,CATSDPGQGERETQYF
TRBV3-1,TRBJ2-3,CASSPRGLATDTQYF
TRBV5-1,TRBJ2-1,CASRRLADYNEQFF
TRBV12-3/TRBV12-4,TRBJ1-6,CASSLNRIDSPLHF
TRBV6-5,TRBJ2-7,CASTSLAGVGEQYF
TRBV24-1,TRBJ2-5,CATSEWGGASAGETQYF
TRBV7-9,TRBJ1-3,CASSLAAGGNTIYF
TRBV20-1,TRBJ2-7,CSARSDRFSGSYDYEQYF
TRBV6-5,TRBJ1-6,CASSHAWGNSPLHF
TRBV11-3,TRBJ2-3,CASSLRGSGQYF
TRBV24-1,TRBJ2-1,CATSARLAGDLSYNEQFF
TRBV12-3/TRBV12-4,TRBJ2-1,CASSLPGNNEQFF
TRBV30,TRBJ1-2,CAWNRDVQGYTF
TRBV12-3/TRBV12-4,TRBJ1-1,CASSLISYTEAFF
TRBV29-1,TRBJ1-1,CSVDSQVYTEAFF
TRBV29-1,TRBJ2-2,CSVGGLAGPNTGELFF
TRBV5-1,TRBJ2-5,CASSFGGRTKQETQYF
TRBV12-3/TRBV12-4,TRBJ2-3,CASSRGQGGLSPTDTQYF
TRBV5-1,TRBJ1-2,CASSSHTEALGGYTF
TRBV9,TRBJ1-2,CASSSPGGIRGYTF
TRBV9,TRBJ2-5,CASSVLAGGSQETQYF
TRBV5-1,TRBJ1-1,CASSLVVGQGDTEAFF
TRBV3-1,TRBJ2-1,CASSRPASSGYNEQFF
TRBV9,TRBJ2-1,CASSALRTGVLDEQFF
TRBV20-1,TRBJ2-1,CSAPAVSYNEQFF
TRBV5-1,TRBJ2-2,CASSLGTTTTGELFF
TRBV27,TRBJ2-5,CASSLGGFRQETQYF
TRBV4-2,TRBJ2-3,CASSQDIMGVRYF
TRBV6-6,TRBJ2-6,CASSYSGRAGANVLTF
TRBV18,TRBJ2-2,CASSPTGLADVTGELFF
TRBV10-3,TRBJ2-6,CAISQEAGANVLTF
TRBV12-3/TRBV12-4,TRBJ2-4,CASSPGPILLAKNIQYF
TRBV5-1,TRBJ2-1,CASSLLAGDIAYNEQFF
TRBV5-1,TRBJ2-1,CASSLNAGGPSEQFF
TRBV19,TRBJ2-6,CASRPGGANVLTF
TRBV20-1,TRBJ1-6,CSASTLSSYNSPLHF
TRBV2,TRBJ2-2,CASTWQGETGELFF
TRBV12-3/TRBV12-4,TRBJ1-4,CASSPGDHDNEKLFF
TRBV7-8,TRBJ1-5,CASSQDAGPYSNQPQHF
TRBV12-3/TRBV12-4,TRBJ2-3,CASRPSAGISDTQYF
TRBV18,TRBJ2-4,CASSQQWTGGQGDIQYF